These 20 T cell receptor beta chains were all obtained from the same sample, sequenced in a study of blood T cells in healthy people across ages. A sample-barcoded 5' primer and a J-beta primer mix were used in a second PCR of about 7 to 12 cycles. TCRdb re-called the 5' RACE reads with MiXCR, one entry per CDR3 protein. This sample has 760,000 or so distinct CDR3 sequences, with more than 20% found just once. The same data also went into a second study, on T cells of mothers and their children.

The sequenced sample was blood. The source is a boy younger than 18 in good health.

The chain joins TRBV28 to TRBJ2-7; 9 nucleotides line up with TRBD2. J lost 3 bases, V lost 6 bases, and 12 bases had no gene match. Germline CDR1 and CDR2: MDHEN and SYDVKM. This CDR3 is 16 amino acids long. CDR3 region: CASSPGGLAGSYEQYF. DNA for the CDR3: TGTGCCAGCAGCCCGGGGGGCCTAGCGGGAAGCTACGAGCAGTACTTC.

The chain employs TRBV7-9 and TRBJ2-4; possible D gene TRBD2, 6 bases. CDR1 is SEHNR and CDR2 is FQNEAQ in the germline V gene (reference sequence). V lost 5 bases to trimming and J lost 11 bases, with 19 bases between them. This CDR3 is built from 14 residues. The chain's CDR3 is CASSTWRDGSFQYF. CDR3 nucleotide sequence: TGTGCCAGCAGCACCTGGCGGGATGGGTCCTTTCAGTACTTC.

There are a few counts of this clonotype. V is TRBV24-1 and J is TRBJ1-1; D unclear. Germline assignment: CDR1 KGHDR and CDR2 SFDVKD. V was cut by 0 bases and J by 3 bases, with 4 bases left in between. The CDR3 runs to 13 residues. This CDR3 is CATSDLGYTEAFF. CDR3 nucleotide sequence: TGTGCCACCAGTGATTTGGGGTACACTGAAGCTTTCTTT.

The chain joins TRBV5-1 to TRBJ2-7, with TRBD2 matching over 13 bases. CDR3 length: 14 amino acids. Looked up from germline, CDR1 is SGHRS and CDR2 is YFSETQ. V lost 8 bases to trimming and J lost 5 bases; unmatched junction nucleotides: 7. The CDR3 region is CASSGLAGVHEQYF. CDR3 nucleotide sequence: TGCGCCAGTTCTGGACTAGCGGGAGTACACGAGCAGTACTTC.

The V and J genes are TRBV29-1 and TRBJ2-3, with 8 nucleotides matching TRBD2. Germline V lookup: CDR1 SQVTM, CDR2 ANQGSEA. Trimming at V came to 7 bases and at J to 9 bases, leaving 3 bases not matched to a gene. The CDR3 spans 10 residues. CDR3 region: CSGRGETQYF. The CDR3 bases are TGCAGCGGGCGGGGGGAAACGCAGTATTTT.

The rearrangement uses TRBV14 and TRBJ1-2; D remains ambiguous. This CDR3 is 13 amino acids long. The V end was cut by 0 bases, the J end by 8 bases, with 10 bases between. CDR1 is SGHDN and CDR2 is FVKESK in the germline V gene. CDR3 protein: CASSQDFGLGYTF. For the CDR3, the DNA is TGTGCCAGCAGCCAAGATTTCGGGCTCGGCTACACCTTC.

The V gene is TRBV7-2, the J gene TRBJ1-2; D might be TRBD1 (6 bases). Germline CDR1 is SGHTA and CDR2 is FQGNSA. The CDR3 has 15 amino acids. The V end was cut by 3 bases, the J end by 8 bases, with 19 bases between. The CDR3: CASSLNSGAREGYTF. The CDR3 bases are TGTGCCAGCAGCTTGAATTCAGGGGCCAGAGAAGGCTACACCTTC. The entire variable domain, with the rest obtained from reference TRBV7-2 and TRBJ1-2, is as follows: GAGVSQSPSNKVTEKGKDVELRCDPISGHTALYWYRQSLGQGLEFLIYFQGNSAPDKSGLPSDRFSAERTGGSVSTLTIQRTQQEDSAVYLCASSLNSGAREGYTFGSGTRLTVV.

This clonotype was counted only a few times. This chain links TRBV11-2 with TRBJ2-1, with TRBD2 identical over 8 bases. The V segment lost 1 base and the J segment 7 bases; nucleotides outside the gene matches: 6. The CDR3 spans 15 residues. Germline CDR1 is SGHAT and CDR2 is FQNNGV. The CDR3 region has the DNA TGTGCCAGCAGCTTAGCGGGAGGGACTACGAATGAGCAGTTCTTC. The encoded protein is CASSLAGGTTNEQFF.

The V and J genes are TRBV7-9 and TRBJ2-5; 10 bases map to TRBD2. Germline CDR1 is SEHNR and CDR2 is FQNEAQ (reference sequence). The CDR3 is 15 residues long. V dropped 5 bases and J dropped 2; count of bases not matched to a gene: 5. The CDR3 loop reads CASSPGLAIQETQYF. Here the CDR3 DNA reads TGTGCCAGCAGCCCGGGACTAGCGATACAAGAGACCCAGTACTTC.

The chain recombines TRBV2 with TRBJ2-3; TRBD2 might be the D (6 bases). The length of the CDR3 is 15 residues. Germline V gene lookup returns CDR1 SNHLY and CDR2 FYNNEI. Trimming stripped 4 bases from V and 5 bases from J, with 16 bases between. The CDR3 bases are TGTGCCAGCAGTGGGACCCAGACGCGGGGAGATACGCAGTATTTT. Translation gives CASSGTQTRGDTQYF.

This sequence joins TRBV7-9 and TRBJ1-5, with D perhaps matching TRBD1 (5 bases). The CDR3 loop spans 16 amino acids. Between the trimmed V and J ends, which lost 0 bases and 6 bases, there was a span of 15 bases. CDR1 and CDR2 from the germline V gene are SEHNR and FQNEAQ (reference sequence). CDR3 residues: CASSLAVGVSSQPQHF. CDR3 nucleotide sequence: TGTGCCAGCAGCTTAGCGGTAGGGGTGTCCAGTCAGCCCCAGCATTTT. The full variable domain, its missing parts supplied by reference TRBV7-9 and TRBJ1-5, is DTGVSQNPRHKITKRGQNVTFRCDPISEHNRLYWYRQTLGQGPEFLTYFQNEAQLEKSRLLSDRFSAERPKGSFSTLEIQRTEQGDSAMYLCASSLAVGVSSQPQHFGDGTRLSIL.

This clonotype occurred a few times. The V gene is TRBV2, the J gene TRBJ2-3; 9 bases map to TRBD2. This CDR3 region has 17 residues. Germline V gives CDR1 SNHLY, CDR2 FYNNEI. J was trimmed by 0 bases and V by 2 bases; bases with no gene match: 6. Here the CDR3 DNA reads TGTGCCAGCAGTGAAATGGCGGGGGGGCCGAGCACAGATACGCAGTATTTT. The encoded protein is CASSEMAGGPSTDTQYF.

CDR3 DNA sequence: TGTGCCAGCAGTCCTAGCGGGAGTTGGGAGACCCAGTACTTC. Encoded protein: CASSPSGSWETQYF. This chain links TRBV9 with TRBJ2-5, with 10 bases identical to TRBD2. Germline CDR1 and CDR2: SGDLS and YYNGEE. J was trimmed by 5 bases and V by 5 bases; bases with no gene match: 6. This CDR3 has 14 amino acids. The full variable domain, completed using reference TRBV9 and TRBJ2-5, is DSGVTQTPKHLITATGQRVTLRCSPRSGDLSVYWYQQSLDQGLQFLIQYYNGEERAKGNILERFSAQQFPDLHSELNLSSLELGDSALYFCASSPSGSWETQYFGPGTRLLVL.

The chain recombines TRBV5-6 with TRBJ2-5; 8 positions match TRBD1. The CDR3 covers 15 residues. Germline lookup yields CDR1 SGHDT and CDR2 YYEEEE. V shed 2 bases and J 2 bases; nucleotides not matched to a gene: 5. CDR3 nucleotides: TGTGCCAGCAGCTTCCGGACAGGGAGGCAAGAGACCCAGTACTTC. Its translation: CASSFRTGRQETQYF.

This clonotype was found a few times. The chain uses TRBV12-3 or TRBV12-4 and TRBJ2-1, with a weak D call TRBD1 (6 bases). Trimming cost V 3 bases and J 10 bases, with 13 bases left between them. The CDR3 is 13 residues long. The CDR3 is CASSLNRVNEQFF. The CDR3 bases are TGTGCCAGCAGTTTGAACAGGGTAAACGAGCAGTTCTTC.

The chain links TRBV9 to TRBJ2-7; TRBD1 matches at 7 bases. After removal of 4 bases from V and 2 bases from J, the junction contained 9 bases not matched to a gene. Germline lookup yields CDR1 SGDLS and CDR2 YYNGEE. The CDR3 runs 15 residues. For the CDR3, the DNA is TGTGCCAGCAGCCCTCGCCAGGGGGAAGCCTACGAGCAGTACTTC. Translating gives CASSPRQGEAYEQYF.

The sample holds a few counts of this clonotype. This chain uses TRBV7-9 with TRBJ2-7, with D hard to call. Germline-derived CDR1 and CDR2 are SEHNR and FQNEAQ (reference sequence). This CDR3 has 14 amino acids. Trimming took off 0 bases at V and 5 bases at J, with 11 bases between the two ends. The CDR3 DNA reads TGTGCCAGCAGCTTAGCGTACGGCCAAAACGAGCAGTACTTC. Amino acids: CASSLAYGQNEQYF.

Here the CDR3 DNA reads TGTGCCAGCAGTTTAGTAGCGGGAGTAGGGGGTGAGCAGTTCTTC. Protein sequence: CASSLVAGVGGEQFF. This rearrangement joins TRBV28 to TRBJ2-1, with 9 bases fitting TRBD2. Germline values: CDR1 MDHEN, CDR2 SYDVKM. CDR3 length: 15 residues. Germline trimming cut 2 bases from V and 9 bases from J; bases unmatched to any gene: 8.

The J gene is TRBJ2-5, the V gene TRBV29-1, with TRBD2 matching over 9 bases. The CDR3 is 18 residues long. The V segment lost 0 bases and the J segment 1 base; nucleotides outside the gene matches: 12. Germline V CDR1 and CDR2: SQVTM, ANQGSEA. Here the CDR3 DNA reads TGCAGCGTTGAAGATGTGGCGGGAGGGCCGAGCCTCCAAGAGACCCAGTACTTC. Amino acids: CSVEDVAGGPSLQETQYF.

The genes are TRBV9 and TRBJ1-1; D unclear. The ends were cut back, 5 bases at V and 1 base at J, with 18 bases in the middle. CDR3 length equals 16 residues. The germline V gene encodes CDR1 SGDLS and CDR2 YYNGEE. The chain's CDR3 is CASRAIDVAQNTEAFF. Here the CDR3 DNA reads TGTGCCAGCAGAGCAATTGACGTTGCCCAGAACACTGAAGCTTTCTTT.